Below are 19 T cell receptor beta chains sequenced from a single sample in a study of CD8+ T cells in alopecia areata. As the sequencing template, cDNA was produced by extracting RNA and reverse transcribing it. Method: immunoSEQ multiplex PCR; TCRdb's copy keeps in-frame clones and lacks some. The sample carries some 20,000 clones, about 59% recorded once. It was from alopecia areata patients that lesional scalp punch biopsies and peripheral blood were collected. Sequenced here: skin, sampled at week 0. Every receptor here comes from a human donor with alopecia areata.

The chain combines TRBV6-5 with TRBJ2-7, with TRBD1 as a possible D gene (5 bases). The CDR3 is 15 residues long. V lost 5 bases and J 3 bases, leaving 17 bases between the germline ends. The germline gives CDR1 MNHEY, CDR2 SVGAGI. In DNA, the CDR3 is TGTGCCAGCAGTCCTTTACCGACAGTTTACTACGAGCAGTACTTC. As protein: CASSPLPTVYYEQYF.

V and J are TRBV5-1 and TRBJ2-1; 9 bases match TRBD1. The germline gives CDR1 SGHRS, CDR2 YFSETQ. Trimming at V came to 5 bases and at J to 5 bases, leaving 5 bases not matched to a gene. This CDR3 has 14 residues. The CDR3 spells CASRTGTGNNEQFF. The DNA of the CDR3 is TGCGCCAGCAGAACCGGGACAGGGAACAATGAGCAGTTCTTC.

This clone was seen more than once but under ten times. The V gene is TRBV7-9, the J gene TRBJ2-3; TRBD2 aligns across 7 bases. Per germline, CDR1 SEHNR and CDR2 FQNEAQ (reference sequence). V was clipped by 11 bases and J by 6 bases; unmatched bases: 5. The CDR3 sequence is 11 residues long. CDR3 protein: CAATSADTQYF. The CDR3 coding sequence is TGTGCCGCAACTAGCGCGGATACGCAGTATTTT.

Points on this clone: One end of the junction fails to match germline, which may point to a read error. The chain employs TRBV4-1 and TRBJ2-5; 8 positions agree with TRBD2. The germline CDR1 and CDR2 sequences are MGHRA and YSYEKL. CDR3 length: 16 amino acids. CDR3 DNA: TGCGCCAGCAGCCAAGAAGTTACGGGGGGGCAAGGGACCCAGTACTTC. It encodes CASSQEVTGGQGTQYF.

This rearrangement joins TRBV5-4 to TRBJ1-2, with D possibly TRBD1 on 5 matching bases. Germline assignment: CDR1 SGHNT and CDR2 YYREEE (reference sequence). V was shortened by 2 bases and J by 3 bases, with 11 bases between the two germline ends. This CDR3 is built from 14 residues. CDR3 DNA sequence: TGTGCCAGCAGCTTCCAAAGGACACACTATGGCTACACCTTC. Protein product: CASSFQRTHYGYTF.

The genes are TRBV2 and TRBJ1-1; D gene ambiguous. Germline V gene sequence: CDR1 SNHLY, CDR2 FYNNEI. This CDR3 has 13 residues. V was cut by 7 bases and J by 2 bases, with 11 bases left in between. The CDR3 sequence is CASKRLANTEAFF. The DNA for the CDR3 is TGTGCCAGCAAGCGTTTGGCTAACACTGAAGCTTTCTTT.

The V call is TRBV4-1, the J call TRBJ2-3, with 8 bases matching TRBD1. CDR1 and CDR2 from the germline V gene are MGHRA and YSYEKL. The CDR3 is made up of 16 amino acids. With 0 bases clipped from V and 9 bases from J, the junction kept 11 bases outside the gene matches. The CDR3 DNA sequence: TGCGCCAGCAGCCAAGATCGTCCCCGGACAGGGCACACGCAGTATTTT. Its protein is CASSQDRPRTGHTQYF.

This clone came up once. The chain is built from TRBV9 and TRBJ1-2; D call uncertain. Per the germline V gene, CDR1 is SGDLS and CDR2 is YYNGEE. The CDR3 sequence is 14 residues long. The V end lost 4 bases, the J end lost 2 bases, and 12 bases lay between the germline ends. CDR3 bases: TGTGCCAGCAGCCCCCAACTATACAACTATGGCTACACCTTC. Translating gives CASSPQLYNYGYTF. The full variable domain, rest sourced from reference TRBV9 and TRBJ1-2, is DSGVTQTPKHLITATGQRVTLRCSPRSGDLSVYWYQQSLDQGLQFLIQYYNGEERAKGNILERFSAQQFPDLHSELNLSSLELGDSALYFCASSPQLYNYGYTFGSGTRLTVV.

J is TRBJ2-1 and V is TRBV6-5; D unclear. Trimming stripped 5 bases from V and 8 bases from J, with 19 bases between. This CDR3 has 15 residues. The germline gives CDR1 MNHEY, CDR2 SVGAGI. As DNA, the CDR3 is TGTGCCAGCAGTGTGCGCCCGCCCCGCGGATATGAGCAGTTCTTC. Its translation: CASSVRPPRGYEQFF.

The chain couples TRBV9 to TRBJ1-2; 11 bases line up with TRBD1. There are 17 residues in the CDR3. V dropped 5 bases and J dropped 0; count of bases not matched to a gene: 9. Germline assignment: CDR1 SGDLS and CDR2 YYNGEE. The CDR3 loop reads CASSRTGGLLANYGYTF. CDR3 DNA sequence: TGTGCCAGCAGTAGGACAGGGGGCCTACTTGCTAACTATGGCTACACCTTC.

This clone appeared a few times. The chain uses TRBV4-2 and TRBJ1-1; no definite D call. V shed 1 base and J shed 6 bases, with 18 bases lying between them. CDR1 and CDR2 (germline): LGHNA, YNFKEQ. This CDR3 is 16 amino acids long. The CDR3 DNA follows: TGTGCCAGCAGCCAAGTGGTTGGGGTAGGAGGAGCTGAAGCTTTCTTT. Translated, it gives CASSQVVGVGGAEAFF.

The genes are TRBV19 and TRBJ1-1, with no clear D. V dropped 6 bases and J dropped 0 bases, with 17 bases sitting between them. Germline CDR1 is LNHDA and CDR2 is SQIVND (reference sequence). The CDR3 extends over 16 amino acids. CDR3 nucleotides: TGTGCCAGTAGGACGTTGGCAGTCGACATGAACACTGAAGCTTTCTTT. Amino acids: CASRTLAVDMNTEAFF.

The V call is TRBV5-1, the J call TRBJ1-2; TRBD1 matches at 7 bases. Germline CDR1 reads SGHRS; CDR2 reads YFSETQ. Trimming at V came to 2 bases and at J to 8 bases, leaving 3 bases not matched to a gene. The CDR3 has 12 residues. The chain's CDR3 is CASSFDRVGYTF. Written as DNA, the CDR3 is TGCGCCAGCAGCTTTGACAGGGTCGGCTACACCTTC. Looking up the rest from reference TRBV5-1 and TRBJ1-2 gives the full variable domain: KAGVTQTPRYLIKTRGQQVTLSCSPISGHRSVSWYQQTPGQGLQFLFEYFSETQRNKGNFPGRFSGRQFSNSRSEMNVSTLELGDSALYLCASSFDRVGYTFGSGTRLTVV.

The chain links TRBV12-5 to TRBJ2-7; 9 nucleotides line up with TRBD1. Germline V gives CDR1 LGHNT, CDR2 FRNRAP. There are 21 residues in the CDR3. With 0 bases clipped from V and 2 bases from J, the junction kept 20 bases outside the gene matches. In nucleotides, the CDR3 is TGTGCTAGTGGTTTGGTACCTCGGTTAGGGGCCCTCGGACAGGGGACCTACGAGCAGTACTTC. This codes for CASGLVPRLGALGQGTYEQYF.

This clone was detected a few times. CDR3 residues: CAIRLRDGSYEQYF. The CDR3 region has the DNA TGTGCCATCAGGCTCCGGGACGGATCCTACGAGCAGTACTTC. The chain carries TRBV10-3 and TRBJ2-7; TRBD1 or TRBD2 may be the D gene (5 bases each). Germline CDR1 ENHRY, CDR2 SYGVKD. This CDR3 contains 14 residues. The V end was cut by 6 bases, the J end by 1 base, with 13 bases between.

This clone was detected a few times. The chain combines TRBV4-3 with TRBJ2-2; D unclear. The germline V gene encodes CDR1 LGHNA and CDR2 YSLEER. Trimming left V 0 bases short and J 8 bases short, with 13 bases between. This CDR3 is built from 15 residues. The CDR3 DNA reads as TGCGCCAGCAGCCAAGATCCCCTACGTACTGGGGAGCTGTTTTTT. Encoded protein: CASSQDPLRTGELFF.

V usage is TRBV11-2 and J usage is TRBJ1-1; weak D call: TRBD1 (6 bases). The germline V gene has CDR1 SGHAT and CDR2 FQNNGV. The CDR3 spans 14 residues. Trimming removed 4 bases at V and 5 bases at J, with 14 bases between. The CDR3, as DNA: TGTGCCAGCAGCTCTAGTAGGGGGAATACTGAAGCTTTCTTT. Amino acids: CASSSSRGNTEAFF.

This clone occurred a few times. This rearrangement joins TRBV7-2 to TRBJ1-1; D gene unclear. The CDR3 covers 13 residues. In germline, CDR1 is SGHTA, CDR2 FQGNSA. The V end lost 4 bases, the J end lost 5 bases, and 11 bases lay between the germline ends. CDR3 sequence: CASSSSFGTEAFF. CDR3 nucleotides: TGTGCCAGCAGCTCCTCATTTGGGACTGAAGCTTTCTTT.

This rearrangement joins TRBV6-9 to TRBJ2-7; TRBD2 is a possible D gene (6 bases). CDR3 length: 13 residues. The V end lost 11 bases, the J end lost 1 base, and 15 bases lay between the germline ends. CDR1 MNHGY and CDR2 SVAAGI come from the germline V gene. This CDR3 reads CACGAPSSYEQYF. DNA for the CDR3: TGTGCCTGCGGGGCCCCCTCTTCCTACGAGCAGTACTTC.